The rows below give T cell receptor beta chains drawn from one sample of a study of T-cell reconstitution after alpha-beta-depleted transplantation in children. TCRdb analysed the PCR reads with MiXCR anew, one entry per CDR3 protein. This table holds about 200,000 distinct CDR3 sequences, roughly a sixth found once. Material: PBMCs, mostly from graft donor cells, obtained 360 days after TCRalphabeta/CD19-depleted stem cell transplant. The receptors derive from a male patient aged 2-10 years who had a stem cell transplant for acute lymphoblastic leukemia, so the T cells may come from the graft donor. Each CDR3 is given with its conserved first and last residue. The order of the fields is V gene, D gene, J gene, clone size, CDR3 DNA, CDR3 protein. The D gene is left open where the match is weak. Rows give clone size only sometimes, using once, few, many, or a class for an expanded clone.

TRBV5-1	NA	TRBJ1-5	NA	TGCGCCAGCAGCAAGGGGGACCCCAGCAATCAGCCCCAGCATTTT	CASSKGDPSNQPQHF
TRBV28	TRBD2	TRBJ2-3	NA	TGTGCCAGCAGTTCCCCTAAGGGCCTAGCGGGAGTGGGGGATACGCAGTATTTT	CASSSPKGLAGVGDTQYF
TRBV4-1	NA	TRBJ2-1	NA	TGCGCCAGCAGCCAAGTAGGGGGGGCAGGTGAGCAGTTCTTC	CASSQVGGAGEQFF
TRBV5-6	NA	TRBJ2-7	NA	TGTGCCAGCAGTTTGGGTAACCCACCTCTCGAGCAGTACTTC	CASSLGNPPLEQYF
TRBV18	TRBD1	TRBJ2-7	NA	TGTGCCAGCTCACCATACCGGGACAGTGATCCCTACGAGCAGTACTTC	CASSPYRDSDPYEQYF
TRBV5-1	NA	TRBJ2-3	many	TGCGCCAGCGGGGGCACAGATACGCAGTATTTT	CASGGTDTQYF
TRBV7-9	NA	TRBJ2-3	NA	TGTGCCAGCAGCAACTCAGGTCCAGATACGCAGTATTTT	CASSNSGPDTQYF
TRBV27	NA	TRBJ1-6	NA	TGTGCCAGCAGACGGTATAATTCACCCCTCCACTTT	CASRRYNSPLHF
TRBV11-2	TRBD1	TRBJ2-1	NA	TGTGCCAGCAGCTTAGCCGGGACAGGGGGCCATGAGCAGTTCTTC	CASSLAGTGGHEQFF
TRBV7-2	NA	TRBJ1-5	NA	TGTGCCAGCAGCTTAGTAACAGGGAACAATCAGCCCCAGCATTTT	CASSLVTGNNQPQHF
TRBV12-3/TRBV12-4	TRBD2	TRBJ2-1	many	TGTGCCAGCAGCGCTAGCGGGAGGGCAGGGCAGTTCTTC	CASSASGRAGQFF
TRBV12-3/TRBV12-4	NA	TRBJ1-5	few	TGTGCCAGCAGTTTCTTGGCAGGGGACAATCAGCCCCAGCATTTT	CASSFLAGDNQPQHF
TRBV10-3	NA	TRBJ2-2	NA	TGTGCCATCAGTTGGTCGAACACCGGGGAGCTGTTTTTT	CAISWSNTGELFF
TRBV6-6	NA	TRBJ2-7	NA	TGTGCCAGCAAAAGGGACCTCGGGGACGAGCAGTACTTC	CASKRDLGDEQYF
TRBV28	NA	TRBJ2-2	NA	TGTGCCAGCAGTTTAGACAGTTCCACCGGGGAGCTGTTTTTT	CASSLDSSTGELFF
TRBV29-1	TRBD1	TRBJ1-2	NA	TGCAGCGTTCGAGACAGGGATCATGGCTACACCTTC	CSVRDRDHGYTF
TRBV6-2/TRBV6-3	NA	TRBJ2-7	few	TGTGCCAGCAGTCACCCGGGACGGGTGAACTACGAGCAGTACTTC	CASSHPGRVNYEQYF
TRBV29-1	TRBD2	TRBJ2-7	NA	TGCAGCGTTGAGGGGGGGTCGGCCTACGAGCAGTACTTC	CSVEGGSAYEQYF
TRBV5-1	NA	TRBJ1-5	NA	TGCGCCAGCAGCTTGACAGGCCATAGCAATCAGCCCCAGCATTTT	CASSLTGHSNQPQHF
TRBV4-1	TRBD1	TRBJ1-5	NA	TGCGCCAGCAGCCACCTAGGGACAGTCAGTAGCAATCAGCCCCAGCATTTT	CASSHLGTVSSNQPQHF
TRBV29-1	NA	TRBJ2-1	few	TGCAGCGTCCATAGGGGGGGATCCTACAATGAGCAGTTCTTC	CSVHRGGSYNEQFF
TRBV1	NA	TRBJ2-4	NA	TGCACCAGCAGCTCGACGGGACTAGCCAAAAACATTCAGTACTTC	CTSSSTGLAKNIQYF
TRBV12-3/TRBV12-4	TRBD1	TRBJ2-5	NA	TGTGCCAGCACCAGACCGACAGGGTTCCAAGAGACCCAGTACTTC	CASTRPTGFQETQYF
TRBV7-2	TRBD1	TRBJ2-7	many	TGTGCCAGCAGTTTCGGGACAGGACCCCCCTACGAGCAGTACTTC	CASSFGTGPPYEQYF
TRBV14	TRBD1	TRBJ2-3	NA	TGTGCCAGCAGTCGCACCGGGACAGGGGACACAGATACGCAGTATTTT	CASSRTGTGDTDTQYF
TRBV10-3	TRBD1	TRBJ2-5	few	TGTGCCATCAGTGACCCCGGGACAGGGAGAGAGACCCAGTACTTC	CAISDPGTGRETQYF
TRBV7-9	TRBD1	TRBJ2-7	few	TGTGCCAGCAGCCCGAACCCCTGGGACAGCTACGAGCAGTACTTC	CASSPNPWDSYEQYF
TRBV5-1	NA	TRBJ1-1	NA	TGCGCCAGCAGCCCCGACGGGGTTCCCGTGATGAACACTGAAGCTTTCTTT	CASSPDGVPVMNTEAFF
TRBV4-3	TRBD2	TRBJ2-7	few	TGCGCCAGCAGCCAACAAACTAGCGGCACCTACGAGCAGTACTTC	CASSQQTSGTYEQYF
TRBV5-1	NA	TRBJ2-1	many	TGCGCCAGCGCCAACGGGACACTTAATGAGCAGTTCTTC	CASANGTLNEQFF
TRBV12-5	NA	TRBJ1-1	few	TGTGCTAGTGCCGAACAGGAGGTCGCTTTCTTT	CASAEQEVAFF